The rows below give T cell receptor beta chains drawn from one sample of a study of OX40 agonist ivuxolimab in advanced cancers. Method: immunoSEQ multiplex PCR; TCRdb's copy keeps in-frame clones and lacks some. The table includes tens of thousands of clones, 90% detected once. Here the sequenced sample was CD4+ or CD8+ T cells sorted from blood, taken in a trial of the OX40 agonist ivuxolimab. The receptors here all came from an adult with an advanced solid tumor such as melanoma, head and neck, liver or kidney cancer. Both conserved end residues are part of each CDR3. Fields, in order: D gene, J gene, clone size, CDR3 length, V gene, CDR3 protein, CDR3 DNA. The D gene is left open where the match is weak. Some rows mark clone size as missing; the rest say once, few, many or name a class of expanded clone.

>-|TRBJ2-7|once|15|TRBV11-2
CASSLDRGQLYEQYF
TGTGCCAGCAGCTTAGATCGAGGCCAGCTATACGAGCAGTACTTC
>-|TRBJ2-4|-|16|TRBV7-8
CASSLGRSSEGNIQYF
TGTGCCAGCAGCTTAGGGAGAAGCTCGGAGGGAAACATTCAGTACTTC
>-|TRBJ2-2|-|11|TRBV29-1
CSVAGIGELFF
TGCAGCGTTGCAGGGATCGGGGAGCTGTTTTTT
>-|TRBJ2-2|few|12|TRBV25-1
CASSLATGELFF
TGTGCCAGCAGCCTCGCTACCGGGGAGCTGTTTTTT
>TRBD1|TRBJ2-2|-|16|TRBV6-4
CASSARGQGLTGELFF
TGTGCCAGCAGTGCCAGGGGACAGGGGCTCACCGGGGAGCTGTTTTTT
>TRBD2|TRBJ2-3|-|14|TRBV7-9
CASRRGGNTDTQYF
TGTGCCAGCCGACGGGGGGGAAACACAGATACGCAGTATTTT
>-|TRBJ1-5|-|16|TRBV4-1
CASSEEIGRFGQPQHF
TGCGCCAGCAGCGAAGAAATTGGACGGTTCGGGCAGCCCCAGCATTTT
>TRBD1|TRBJ1-5|once|16|TRBV6-5
CASSYAGTDSNQPQHF
TGTGCCAGCAGTTACGCTGGGACAGATAGCAATCAGCCCCAGCATTTT
>-|TRBJ1-6|-|14|TRBV9
CASSPRQSNSPLHF
TGTGCCAGCAGCCCCCGACAGTCTAATTCACCCCTCCACTTT
>-|TRBJ1-3|once|17|TRBV6-7
CASLSRDPKSNGNTIYF
TGTGCCAGTTTATCTCGGGATCCAAAAAGCAACGGAAACACCATATATTTT
>-|TRBJ1-2|-|11|TRBV29-1
CSAWDLGGYTF
TGCAGCGCCTGGGACCTAGGTGGCTACACCTTC
>TRBD1|TRBJ1-2|few|14|TRBV6-5
CASSYLTGDMGYTF
TGTGCCAGCAGTTACTTGACAGGGGATATGGGCTACACCTTC
>-|TRBJ1-6|-|14|TRBV7-9
CASSLDLDNSPLHF
TGTGCCAGCAGCTTAGACTTGGATAATTCACCCCTCCACTTT
>TRBD1|TRBJ1-1|-|15|TRBV2
CASRNRDSMNTEAFF
TGTGCCAGCAGAAACCGGGACAGTATGAACACTGAAGCTTTCTTT
>-|TRBJ2-3|once|14|TRBV9
CASSVGSAEDTQYF
TGTGCCAGCAGCGTAGGTTCGGCGGAAGATACGCAGTATTTT
>-|TRBJ2-7|-|11|TRBV6-5
CASSDSGIEYF
TGTGCCAGCAGTGATTCCGGGATAGAGTACTTC
>-|TRBJ2-5|-|15|TRBV29-1
CSVTPGAPRGETQYF
TGCAGCGTGACCCCCGGGGCCCCAAGGGGGGAGACCCAGTACTTC
>-|TRBJ1-5|few|14|TRBV18
CASSNRLVNQPQHF
TGTGCCAGCTCCAACAGACTTGTCAATCAGCCCCAGCATTTT
>TRBD1|TRBJ1-2|-|18|TRBV7-8
CASSSSGTGGASNYGYTF
TGTGCCAGCAGCTCCTCCGGGACAGGGGGCGCATCGAACTATGGCTACACCTTC
>TRBD1|TRBJ2-5|-|13|TRBV6-6
CASRGTAEETQYF
TGTGCCAGCAGAGGGACAGCAGAAGAGACCCAGTACTTC
>-|TRBJ1-5|-|15|TRBV19
CASRFISRVGQPQHF
TGTGCCAGTAGATTCATTAGCAGGGTGGGCCAGCCCCAGCATTTT
>TRBD1|TRBJ1-6|-|14|TRBV18
CASSPGTGRPALHF
TGTGCCAGCTCACCAGGGACAGGGAGACCAGCCCTCCACTTT
>-|TRBJ1-5|once|13|TRBV27
CASRPQGAQPQHF
TGTGCCAGCAGGCCCCAGGGCGCTCAGCCCCAGCATTTT
>-|TRBJ2-4|few|15|TRBV7-8
CASSLAGAAKNIQYF
TGTGCCAGCAGCTTGGCGGGGGCGGCCAAAAACATTCAGTACTTC
>TRBD2|TRBJ2-3|-|16|TRBV6-6
CASRRLAGALSDTQYF
TGTGCCAGCAGGCGACTAGCGGGGGCTTTGTCAGATACGCAGTATTTT
>-|TRBJ1-5|-|14|TRBV5-6
CASSGQGLRQPQHF
TGTGCCAGCAGCGGGCAGGGGTTGAGGCAGCCCCAGCATTTT
>TRBD1|TRBJ1-5|once|17|TRBV28
CASSTHRDRDSNQPQHF
TGTGCCAGCAGTACCCACCGGGACAGGGATAGCAATCAGCCCCAGCATTTT
>-|TRBJ1-6|-|16|TRBV9
CASSADPGGNNSPLHF
TGTGCCAGCAGCGCCGACCCCGGGGGTAATAATTCACCCCTCCACTTT
>-|TRBJ2-3|once|13|TRBV6-1
CASSEPGGATQYF
TGTGCCAGCAGTGAACCCGGGGGCGCTACGCAGTATTTT
>-|TRBJ2-2|-|12|TRBV28
CASLVGDGELFF
TGTGCCAGCCTAGTCGGAGACGGGGAGCTGTTTTTT
>-|TRBJ1-1|once|14|TRBV2
CASNINVRGAEAFF
TGTGCCAGCAATATAAATGTCAGGGGCGCTGAAGCTTTCTTT
>TRBD1|TRBJ2-5|-|13|TRBV5-1
CASSGDRQETQYF
TGCGCCAGCAGCGGGGACAGACAAGAGACCCAGTACTTC
>-|TRBJ1-2|-|13|TRBV19
CASTEIANYGYTF
TGTGCCAGCACAGAAATAGCTAACTATGGCTACACCTTC
>TRBD1|TRBJ1-6|-|19|TRBV6-1
CASSVVVGTANSYNSPLHF
TGTGCCAGCAGTGTTGTGGTGGGGACAGCGAACTCCTATAATTCACCCCTCCACTTT
>TRBD1|TRBJ2-3|-|17|TRBV7-3
CASSLTGPGQGSDTQYF
TGTGCCAGCAGCTTAACGGGACCGGGACAGGGATCAGATACGCAGTATTTT
>TRBD1|TRBJ1-2|-|14|TRBV5-1
CASSLATGDSGYTF
TGCGCCAGCAGCTTGGCTACAGGGGATAGTGGCTACACCTTC
>-|TRBJ2-5|-|15|TRBV19
CASSTLGGLQETQYF
TGTGCCAGTAGTACCCTGGGAGGCCTCCAAGAGACCCAGTACTTC
>-|TRBJ1-2|-|17|TRBV6-1
CASSEALLISGPYGYTF
TGTGCCAGCAGTGAAGCGCTGTTAATATCGGGACCCTATGGCTACACCTTC
>-|TRBJ1-2|-|15|TRBV5-6
CASSPSGGVIYGYTF
TGTGCCAGCAGCCCCTCCGGGGGAGTGATCTATGGCTACACCTTC
>-|TRBJ2-1|-|15|TRBV11-2
CASSFQRVPNNEQFF
TGTGCCAGCAGCTTCCAAAGGGTCCCTAACAATGAGCAGTTCTTC
>-|TRBJ2-5|-|17|TRBV5-6
CASSLYEGGVQGETQYF
TGTGCCAGCAGCTTGTACGAGGGGGGAGTACAGGGAGAGACCCAGTACTTC
>-|TRBJ2-2|-|12|TRBV19
CASRTTPGELFF
TGTGCCAGTAGAACTACGCCCGGGGAGCTGTTTTTT
>-|TRBJ1-5|-|12|TRBV2
CASSEPLGPQHF
TGTGCCAGCAGTGAACCCCTCGGGCCCCAGCATTTT
>-|TRBJ2-3|-|17|TRBV4-1
CASSQDHSRANTDTQYF
TGCGCCAGCAGCCAAGATCACTCCAGGGCCAACACAGATACGCAGTATTTT
>TRBD1|TRBJ2-7|-|15|TRBV18
CASSPTRTGGYEQYF
TGTGCCAGCTCACCAACCAGGACAGGGGGCTACGAGCAGTACTTC
>TRBD1|TRBJ1-5|-|15|TRBV19
CASSIDVNRGQPQHF
TGTGCCAGTAGTATAGATGTCAACAGGGGTCAGCCCCAGCATTTT
>TRBD2|TRBJ2-1|-|15|TRBV5-1
CASSLGRGTYNEQFF
TGCGCCAGCAGCTTAGGGCGGGGGACTTACAATGAGCAGTTCTTC
>TRBD1|TRBJ1-4|-|17|TRBV25-1
CASSDLGTGATNEKLFF
TGTGCCAGCAGTGACCTTGGGACAGGGGCAACTAATGAAAAACTGTTTTTT
>TRBD2|TRBJ2-5|-|15|TRBV28
CAPNRGGASVETQYF
TGTGCACCAAATCGGGGGGGGGCATCGGTAGAGACCCAGTACTTC